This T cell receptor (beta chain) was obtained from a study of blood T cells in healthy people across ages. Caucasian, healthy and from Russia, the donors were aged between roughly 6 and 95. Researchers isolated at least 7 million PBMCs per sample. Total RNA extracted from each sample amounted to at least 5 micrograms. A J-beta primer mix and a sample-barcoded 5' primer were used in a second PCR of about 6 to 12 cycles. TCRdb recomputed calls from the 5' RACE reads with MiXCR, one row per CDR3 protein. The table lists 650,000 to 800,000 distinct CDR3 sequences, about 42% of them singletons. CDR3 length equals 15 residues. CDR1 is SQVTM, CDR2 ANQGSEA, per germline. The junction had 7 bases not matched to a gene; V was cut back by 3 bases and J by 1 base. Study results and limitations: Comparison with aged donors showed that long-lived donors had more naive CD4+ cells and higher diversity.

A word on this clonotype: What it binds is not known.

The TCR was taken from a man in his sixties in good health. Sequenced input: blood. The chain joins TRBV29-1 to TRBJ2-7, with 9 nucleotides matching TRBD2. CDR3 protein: CSVETLAGTSYEQYF. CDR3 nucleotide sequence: TGCAGCGTTGAGACGCTAGCGGGAACTTCCTACGAGCAGTACTTC.